The TCR beta chain described here comes from a study of blood T cell repertoires in COVID-19. Study as a whole: COVID-19 samples from acute and convalescent phases originated in the United States, Italy and Spain.

Per the study methods: Reference gene primer amplification in the assay estimated nucleated cell counts. Clones were read by immunoSEQ multiplex PCR, and TCRdb kept only the in-frame ones, dropping some. Clone size and V and J calls were adopted from that table, with D and trimming inferred from the DNA. The data show 100,000 to 150,000 clones, approximately 80% seen once. With 6 bases clipped from V and 6 bases from J, the junction kept 15 bases outside the gene matches. The CDR3 loop spans 16 amino acids. Germline values: CDR1 MDHEN, CDR2 SYDVKM. The sequence derives from a man in his 60s with acute or convalescent COVID-19. The chain recombines TRBV28 with TRBJ1-1, with 8 nucleotides matching TRBD1. Source material: peripheral blood. CDR3 bases: TGTGCCAGCAGCACCGGGACAGGCGGATGGTGGGCTGAAGCTTTCTTT. It translates to CASSTGTGGWWAEAFF.